The rows below give T cell receptor beta chains drawn from one sample of a study of shared clonotypes between healthy human individuals. The table came from immunoSEQ multiplex PCR; TCRdb's copy has only in-frame clones and leaves some out. The sample yields some 2.3 million clones, approximately 93% seen once. The specimen sequenced was naive CD4+ T cells from PBMCs. All receptors come from a man aged 18 to 30 in good health. Some clones in this sample may be carry-over from other donors' samples. Each CDR3 is given with its conserved first and last residue. D genes are given only for firm matches. Size is omitted from some rows. Given values are once, few, many or a class for expanded clones.

j_call clone_size d_call v_call cdr3_aa cdr3_nt
TRBJ2-7 . . TRBV19 CASSRSSRFYEQYF TGTGCCAGTAGTAGATCTAGCAGATTCTACGAGCAGTACTTC
TRBJ1-4 . . TRBV5-1 CASSFTMTGNEKLFF TGCGCCAGCAGCTTCACGATGACAGGAAATGAAAAACTGTTTTTT
TRBJ2-5 . . TRBV5-1 CASSLGGTEEWETQYF TGCGCCAGCAGCTTGGGCGGGACTGAAGAATGGGAGACCCAGTACTTC
TRBJ1-2 . . TRBV4-3 CASSQDRASSYGYTF TGCGCCAGCAGCCAAGACAGGGCTTCTAGCTATGGCTACACCTTC
TRBJ2-1 once . TRBV30 CAWFADRYNEQFF TGTGCCTGGTTTGCGGATAGGTACAATGAGCAGTTCTTC
TRBJ1-5 . . TRBV27 CASSPNTNRDQPQHF TGTGCCAGCAGCCCCAATACCAACAGGGATCAGCCCCAGCATTTT
TRBJ2-7 . . TRBV30 CAWSVPGSASSYEQYF TGTGCCTGGAGTGTACCGGGATCGGCGAGTTCCTACGAGCAGTACTTC
TRBJ1-5 . . TRBV28 CASSFLQGIGSPQHF TGTGCCAGCAGTTTTCTTCAAGGGATCGGGTCGCCCCAGCATTTT
TRBJ2-7 . TRBD1 TRBV11-1 CASRSGTGRNEQYF TGTGCCAGCAGGTCCGGGACAGGAAGGAACGAGCAGTACTTC
TRBJ1-3 . . TRBV19 CASSKGPTGRSGNTIYF TGTGCCAGTAGTAAAGGCCCAACAGGGCGCTCTGGAAACACCATATATTTT
TRBJ2-1 . . TRBV7-9 CASSLGSSTSLNEQFF TGTGCCAGCAGCTTAGGAAGCTCTACTTCCCTCAATGAGCAGTTCTTC
TRBJ2-1 . . TRBV27 CASSLYRGASYNEQFF TGTGCCAGCAGTTTATATCGGGGGGCCTCCTACAATGAGCAGTTCTTC
TRBJ2-7 . . TRBV28 CASSPSGRSSYEQYF TGTGCCAGCAGCCCAAGCGGTAGGAGCTCCTACGAGCAGTACTTC
TRBJ2-6 . . TRBV7-9 CAARTEGSGANVLTF TGTGCCGCACGAACGGAGGGCTCTGGGGCCAACGTCCTGACTTTC
TRBJ2-7 . . TRBV5-6 CASSRDIEVYEQYF TGTGCCAGCAGCCGGGACATCGAGGTATACGAGCAGTACTTC
TRBJ2-6 . . TRBV11-3 CASSLGGAYTDSGANVLTF TGTGCCAGCAGCTTAGGTGGTGCGTATACCGACTCTGGGGCCAACGTCCTGACTTTC
TRBJ2-7 . . TRBV5-1 CASSLISTGNYEQYF TGCGCCAGCAGCCTAATATCGACAGGCAACTACGAGCAGTACTTC
TRBJ2-1 few TRBD2 TRBV9 CASSQSGSSYNEQFF TGTGCCAGCAGCCAAAGCGGGAGCTCCTACAATGAGCAGTTCTTC
TRBJ2-1 . . TRBV9 CASSVLAETYNEQFF TGTGCCAGCAGCGTTTTAGCGGAGACCTACAATGAGCAGTTCTTC
TRBJ2-5 . . TRBV30 CAWSVGGVEYF TGTGCCTGGAGTGTAGGGGGAGTGGAGTACTTC
TRBJ2-5 . . TRBV18 CASSPPSAETQYF TGTGCCAGCTCACCTCCCAGCGCAGAGACCCAGTACTTC
TRBJ1-1 . . TRBV15 CATSRDYPGKNTEAFF TGTGCCACCAGCAGAGATTATCCAGGGAAGAACACTGAAGCTTTCTTT
TRBJ2-7 . . TRBV5-1 CASSLGQILSYEQYF TGCGCCAGCAGCCTAGGACAGATCCTTTCCTACGAGCAGTACTTC
TRBJ1-4 few . TRBV2 CASSDLTSGEKLFF TGTGCCAGCAGTGACCTGACGAGCGGTGAAAAACTGTTTTTT
TRBJ1-5 . TRBD1 TRBV11-3 CASSLGRGKGAKSNQPQHF TGTGCCAGCAGCTTAGGTAGGGGGAAGGGGGCAAAAAGCAATCAGCCCCAGCATTTT
TRBJ2-2 . . TRBV4-2 CASSQRTANTGELFF TGTGCCAGCAGCCAACGGACAGCGAACACCGGGGAGCTGTTTTTT
TRBJ1-1 . TRBD1 TRBV5-1 CASSVQTGENTEAFF TGCGCCAGCAGCGTACAGACAGGGGAGAACACTGAAGCTTTCTTT
TRBJ2-7 . TRBD1 TRBV6-6 CATGQGISYEQYF TGTGCCACCGGACAGGGGATTTCCTACGAGCAGTACTTC
TRBJ1-3 . . TRBV7-9 CASSLDIPGNTIYF TGTGCCAGCAGCTTAGACATCCCTGGAAACACCATATATTTT
TRBJ1-2 . . TRBV9 CASSVGGYNDYGYTF TGTGCCAGCAGCGTAGGGGGGTATAACGACTATGGCTACACCTTC
TRBJ1-5 few . TRBV25-1 CASSAGVGQPQHF TGTGCCAGCAGTGCGGGGGTGGGGCAGCCCCAGCATTTT
TRBJ2-1 once TRBD2 TRBV7-8 CASSFKLAPNSYNEQFF TGTGCCAGCAGCTTCAAACTAGCGCCAAACTCCTACAATGAGCAGTTCTTC
TRBJ1-2 . . TRBV18 CASSPTGVLDGYTF TGTGCCAGCTCACCAACCGGGGTCCTGGATGGCTACACCTTC
TRBJ2-7 . . TRBV11-2 CASRFDSYEQYF TGTGCCAGCAGATTCGACTCCTACGAGCAGTACTTC
TRBJ2-2 . TRBD2 TRBV18 CASSPASGNPGGELFF TGTGCCAGCTCACCAGCTAGCGGGAACCCGGGCGGGGAGCTGTTTTTT
TRBJ1-2 . TRBD1 TRBV30 CAWSVRGTANYGYTF TGTGCCTGGAGTGTACGGGGGACAGCTAACTATGGCTACACCTTC
TRBJ1-1 . . TRBV28 CASSPPGTHLEAFF TGTGCCAGCAGTCCCCCAGGGACACACTTGGAGGCTTTCTTT
TRBJ1-1 . . TRBV11-2 CASSSTGNTEAFF TGTGCCAGCAGCTCAACAGGGAACACTGAAGCTTTCTTT
TRBJ1-6 . . TRBV6-6 CASSSGDNSPLHF TGTGCCAGCAGTTCTGGGGATAATTCACCCCTCCACTTT